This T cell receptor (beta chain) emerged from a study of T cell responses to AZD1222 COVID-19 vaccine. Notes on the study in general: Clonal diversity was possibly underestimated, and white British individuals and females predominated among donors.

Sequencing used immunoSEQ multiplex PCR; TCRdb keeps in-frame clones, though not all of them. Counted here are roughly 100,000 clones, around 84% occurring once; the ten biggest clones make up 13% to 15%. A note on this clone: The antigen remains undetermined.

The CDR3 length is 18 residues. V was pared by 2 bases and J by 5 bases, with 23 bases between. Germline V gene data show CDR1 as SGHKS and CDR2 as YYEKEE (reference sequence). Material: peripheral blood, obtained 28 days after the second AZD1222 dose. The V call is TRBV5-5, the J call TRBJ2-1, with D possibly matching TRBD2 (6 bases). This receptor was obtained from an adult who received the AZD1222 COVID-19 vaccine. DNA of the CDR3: TGTGCCAGCAGCTTTGAACTAGCCCAAGCCATTACTAACAATGAGCAGTTCTTC. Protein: CASSFELAQAITNNEQFF.